This T cell receptor beta chain stems from a study of radiotherapy plus CTLA-4 blockade in lung cancer. Study-level background: Disease control was seen in approximately 30% of patients, objective responses in more than 15%. The study's findings and limits: The best predictor of response was reported to be early blood T cell clone dynamics, with interferon-beta. There was expansion of tumor-derived TCR clones in blood after radiotherapy plus ipilimumab.

Germline CDR1 is MDHEN and CDR2 is SYDVKM. This CDR3 has 18 residues. Trimming cost V 10 bases and J 1 base, with 26 bases left between them. Those with chemo-refractory metastatic non-small-cell lung cancer were treated with focal radiation combined with CTLA-4 blockade using ipilimumab. TCRdb's table, derived via immunoSEQ multiplex PCR, lists solely in-frame clones and lacks some. The sample includes about 81,000 clones, about two thirds of them seen just once. As for this clone: Its antigen is currently unknown.

V is TRBV28 and J is TRBJ1-5; possibly TRBD1 for D (5 bases). Here the sequenced sample was peripheral blood, taken from a patient treated with radiotherapy plus ipilimumab. The clonotype comes from a human donor with non-small cell lung cancer that progressed on radiotherapy plus ipilimumab. The CDR3 here is CATHSPLVGDMSNQPQHF. In nucleotides, the CDR3 is TGTGCCACCCATTCCCCGCTAGTAGGGGATATGAGCAATCAGCCCCAGCATTTT.